Presented here are 3 T cell receptor beta chains from one specimen sequenced in a study of T cells in Graves' hyperthyroidism and ophthalmopathy. RNA transcripts were the template for amplifying TCR beta CDR3 regions. The TCR CDR3 was amplified in a first-round RT-PCR using the HTBI primer set. One entry per CDR3 protein results from TCRdb running MiXCR on the multiplex PCR reads. The sample contains about 620,000 distinct CDR3 sequences, roughly 17% of which appear only once. The source material was blood. All receptors derive from a woman in her 30s with Graves' hyperthyroidism.

This clonotype was detected a few times. This chain uses TRBV30 with TRBJ2-7; 12 nucleotides match TRBD2. The V segment lost 1 base and the J segment 1 base; nucleotides outside the gene matches: 14. CDR1 is GTSNPN and CDR2 is SVGIG in the germline V gene (reference sequence). This CDR3 has 19 residues. CDR3 coding DNA: TGTGCCTGGAGTGGTTATCATCTAGCGGGAGGGCTGACTTCCTACGAGCAGTACTTC. Its translation: CAWSGYHLAGGLTSYEQYF.

This clonotype was counted only a few times. The CDR3: CASSQDPAGGPRGGTDTQYF. CDR3 in DNA: TGCGCCAGCAGCCAAGATCCAGCGGGAGGGCCAAGGGGAGGCACAGATACGCAGTATTTT. The chain links TRBV4-1 to TRBJ2-3; 10 bases align to TRBD2. This CDR3 has 20 amino acids. Germline assignment: CDR1 MGHRA and CDR2 YSYEKL. The V segment lost 0 bases and the J segment 1 base; nucleotides outside the gene matches: 13.

This clonotype was observed many times. The chain has TRBV12-3 or TRBV12-4 and TRBJ2-2; no clear D. The CDR3 runs 14 residues. V dropped 1 base and J dropped 7 bases, with 10 bases sitting between them. CDR3 amino acids: CASSLVLVNGELFF. CDR3 nucleotides: TGTGCCAGCAGTTTAGTTTTGGTGAACGGGGAGCTGTTTTTT.